Sequencing of this TCR beta chain was carried out in a study of T cells in Graves' hyperthyroidism and ophthalmopathy. There are many counts of this clonotype. TCR beta CDR3 sequences were amplified from RNA transcripts. The TCR CDR3 was amplified in a first-round RT-PCR using the HTBI primer set. TCRdb redid the calling of the multiplex PCR reads with MiXCR, one entry per CDR3 protein. Of roughly 500,000 distinct CDR3 sequences detected, around 14% appear once; the ten largest clones hold roughly 5.7%. Germline values: CDR1 MDHEN, CDR2 SYDVKM. The V end lost 5 bases, the J end lost 9 bases, and 14 bases lay between the germline ends. The CDR3 length is 14 residues.

The sequencing sample was made of blood. This receptor was identified in a woman in her 30s with Graves' hyperthyroidism that later progressed to Graves' ophthalmopathy. The chain links TRBV28 to TRBJ1-6; a weak D match, TRBD1 (6 bases). The CDR3 region is CASSLQGIGSPLHF. CDR3 sequence (DNA): TGTGCCAGCAGTCTACAGGGAATCGGTTCACCCCTCCACTTT.